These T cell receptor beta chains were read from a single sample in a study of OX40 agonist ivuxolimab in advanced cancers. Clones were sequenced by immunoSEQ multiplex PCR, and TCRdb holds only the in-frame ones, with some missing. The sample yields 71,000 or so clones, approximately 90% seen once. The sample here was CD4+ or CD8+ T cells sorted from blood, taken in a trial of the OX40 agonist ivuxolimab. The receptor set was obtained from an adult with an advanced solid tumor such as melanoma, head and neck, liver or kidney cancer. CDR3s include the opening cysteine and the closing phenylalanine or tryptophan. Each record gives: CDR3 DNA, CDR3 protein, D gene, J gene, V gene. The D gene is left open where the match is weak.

TGTGCCAGCAGCCAAGTTCATGGGGGGCGAGAGCAGTACTTC,CASSQVHGGREQYF,.,TRBJ2-7,TRBV7-8
TGTGCCAGCAGCCAGCAACTAGCGGGGAAGAATGAGCAGTTCTTC,CASSQQLAGKNEQFF,TRBD2,TRBJ2-1,TRBV4-2
TGTGCCAGCAGTTTCCGGCAGGCCACAGATACGCAGTATTTT,CASSFRQATDTQYF,.,TRBJ2-3,TRBV27
TGTGCCAGCAGCCCTACACAGGGGGACCAGCCCCAGCATTTT,CASSPTQGDQPQHF,TRBD1,TRBJ1-5,TRBV7-2
TGTGCCAGCAGCGTAGCTACTGGCAGGGCGTCCTACAATGAGCAGTTCTTC,CASSVATGRASYNEQFF,.,TRBJ2-1,TRBV9
TGCGCCAGCAGCTCCCGGACTAGCGGGGTTGAGGGAGTGAATGAGCAGTTCTTC,CASSSRTSGVEGVNEQFF,TRBD2,TRBJ2-1,TRBV4-1
TGTGCCAGTGGAACAGGGGTTTTTTCGTCCTGGAGGAGCAATCAGCCCCAGCATTTT,CASGTGVFSSWRSNQPQHF,TRBD1,TRBJ1-5,TRBV19
TGTGCCAGTACCCCTACACCCGCCACAGTCAAATGGCCCCAGCATTTT,CASTPTPATVKWPQHF,.,TRBJ1-5,TRBV19
TGCAGCGTTGAAGTTCCCTCAGGGGCGATTGACTATGGCTACACCTTC,CSVEVPSGAIDYGYTF,.,TRBJ1-2,TRBV29-1
TGTGCCTGGAGTCGCGGAGTGCAAGAGACCCAGTACTTC,CAWSRGVQETQYF,.,TRBJ2-5,TRBV30
TGTGCCAGCAGCTTAAGTCAAGCGGGGGGTCCCGAGCAGTACTTC,CASSLSQAGGPEQYF,TRBD2,TRBJ2-7,TRBV7-9